These 10 T cell receptor beta chains were all obtained from the same sample, sequenced in a study of T cells in Graves' hyperthyroidism and ophthalmopathy (dated by TCRdb to the late 2010s). The protocol used for the library was multiplex PCR. Sequencing instrument: Illumina HiSeq 2000. The TCR beta CDR3 regions were amplified from RNA transcripts. The TCR CDR3 was subjected to a first round of RT-PCR using the HTBI primer set and the Qiagen OneStep RT-PCR kit. TCRdb ran its own pipeline on the public reads, namely fastp trimming at Q25 and MiXCR clone calling, and kept in-frame beta chains. Rows merge per CDR3 protein into single entries with the most common DNA and genes. A total of 330,000 or so distinct CDR3 sequences appear in this sample, roughly 19% of them only once. The top ten hold about two fifths of the sample. Input material: blood. The receptors derive from a man aged 45 to 65 with Graves' ophthalmopathy.

The chain carries TRBV6-1 and TRBJ2-7, with 7 nucleotides matching TRBD1. Trimming took 3 bases from V and 3 from J; bases not matched to a gene: 8. Germline values: CDR1 MNHNS, CDR2 SASEGT. The length of the CDR3 is 15 residues. The CDR3 region has the DNA TGTGCCAGCAGTGAGGGGGACAGAATCAGCTACGAGCAGTACTTC. It yields the protein CASSEGDRISYEQYF.

This clonotype was counted between two and nine times. The chain has TRBV6-1 and TRBJ2-7, with D tentatively TRBD1 (6 bases). The CDR3 contains 15 residues. Germline V gives CDR1 MNHNS, CDR2 SASEGT. Deletions cut 8 bases from V and 2 bases from J, with 19 bases between. CDR3 coding DNA: TGTGCCAGCTGCCGGTTGGTGGCAGGGGCCTACGAGCAGTACTTC. This sequence encodes CASCRLVAGAYEQYF.

This clonotype showed up many times. The chain recombines TRBV18 with TRBJ2-7, with 7 bases aligning to TRBD1. Trimming at V came to 2 bases and at J to 5 bases, leaving 6 bases not matched to a gene. The germline CDR1 and CDR2 sequences are KGHSH and LQKENI. The CDR3 contains 14 residues. The CDR3 protein is CASSPLGQGDEQYF. CDR3 DNA: TGTGCCAGCTCACCATTAGGGCAGGGGGACGAGCAGTACTTC.

Note on this clonotype: Being one base from a much bigger clone, this may be a read error. The rearrangement uses TRBV30 and TRBJ1-1; the D is unclear. The CDR3 runs to 11 residues. Germline V gene lookup returns CDR1 GTSNPN and CDR2 SVGIG (reference sequence). The CDR3 spells CAWSPNTEALF. The DNA for the CDR3 is TGTGCCTGGAGCCCTAATACTGAAGCTCTCTTT.

This clonotype showed up just a few times. V is TRBV5-1 and J is TRBJ2-3; 10 nucleotides align to TRBD2. V shed 1 base and J 4 bases; nucleotides not matched to a gene: 6. The germline V gene has CDR1 SGHRS and CDR2 YFSETQ. The CDR3 runs 16 residues. CDR3 sequence (DNA): TGCGCCAGCAGCTTGCAAGCGGGAGGGATCGCAGATACGCAGTATTTT. Its protein product is CASSLQAGGIADTQYF.

This clonotype was observed many times. The CDR3, as DNA: TGCAGTGCCGTGGGACAGCAATACGAGCAGTACTTC. Its protein product is CSAVGQQYEQYF. The rearrangement uses TRBV20-1 and TRBJ2-7; 7 positions match TRBD1. With 6 bases clipped from V and 4 bases from J, the junction kept 6 bases outside the gene matches. Germline assignment: CDR1 DFQATT and CDR2 SNEGSKA (reference sequence). This CDR3 has 12 residues.

This chain connects TRBV12-3 or TRBV12-4 to TRBJ2-7; possibly TRBD2 for D (6 bases). Trimming left V 6 bases short and J 7 bases short, with 19 bases between. This CDR3 region has 14 residues. CDR3 nucleotides: TGTGCCAGCAGCCTTCAGGGCCCTCGGGGGGAGCAGTACTTC. Translating gives CASSLQGPRGEQYF.

This chain joins TRBV28 and TRBJ2-1; 9 nucleotides align to TRBD2. Germline assignment: CDR1 MDHEN and CDR2 SYDVKM. CDR3 length: 15 residues. After removal of 7 bases from V and 4 bases from J, the junction contained 8 bases not matched to a gene. CDR3 amino acids: CASTRSAGGYNEQFF. The CDR3 DNA follows: TGTGCCAGCACTCGGTCGGCGGGAGGGTACAATGAGCAGTTCTTC.

This clonotype was recorded a few times. This chain connects TRBV24-1 to TRBJ2-5; D is unclear. V gave up 2 bases and J gave up 5 bases, with 14 bases separating them. Germline values: CDR1 KGHDR, CDR2 SFDVKD. This CDR3 contains 15 residues. CDR3 in DNA: TGTGCCACCAGTGATTGGGGTGAAATTGGGGAGACCCAGTACTTC. Protein product: CATSDWGEIGETQYF.

This clonotype was observed many times. The chain combines TRBV20-1 with TRBJ1-1, with D maybe TRBD1 (6 bases). Germline loops: CDR1 DFQATT, CDR2 SNEGSKA (reference sequence). V was trimmed by 4 bases and J by 1 base, leaving 10 bases between them. The CDR3 covers 13 residues. The CDR3 nucleotides read TGCAGTGCTAAAGGACAGCGGAACACTGAAGCTTTCTTT. Protein sequence: CSAKGQRNTEAFF.